This entry describes one T cell receptor (beta chain). The antigen is unknown. The CDR3 is 15 amino acids. The ends lost 0 bases at V and 5 bases at J; junction bases unmatched: 6. Germline loops: CDR1 MRHNA, CDR2 SNTAGT. The sample comes from a study of cytomegalovirus exposure and HLA in healthy donors. Whole-study results and caveats: Exclusion applied to some V segments, including TRBV6-2 and TRBV6-3, as they were indistinguishable. When a later analysis was performed, an Asian-associated ancestry cluster reportedly had fewer N-insertions than the roughly 670-donor mean. Donor immune exposure was known only as CMV serostatus.

Every donor was a healthy person donating bone marrow. Both 60 Vbeta primers and 13 Jbeta primers went into the PCR. TCRdb keeps only in-frame clones here, not all; method: immunoSEQ multiplex PCR. The sample contains some 150,000 clones, approximately 79% of which appear only once. This sequence joins TRBV6-4 and TRBJ1-1; 7 bases align to TRBD1. Source material: PBMCs. This TCR came from a middle-aged man in good health and CMV-seronegative. CDR3 nucleotides: TGTGCCAGCAGTGACTCAGGGGGCCCAAGGACTGAAGCTTTCTTT. Translating it yields CASSDSGGPRTEAFF.